One and the same sample provided the 22 T cell receptor beta chains below, sequenced in a study of shared clonotypes between healthy human individuals (dated by TCRdb to 2020 to 2022). Library generation was performed with the immunoSEQ multiplex PCR assay. The table was pulled from immuneACCESS by TCRdb, which kept in-frame rearrangements only. Such tables lose some clones; where checked, under half of the loss comes from unresolved V genes, and the rest has no known cause. A total of more than 2,000,000 clones appear in this sample, approximately 93% of them only once. Together, the top ten hold about 0.41% of the sample. The sequenced material came from naive CD4+ T cells from PBMCs. The cell subset or site label for this specimen denotes: CD45RA+ positively selected. The source of these receptors is a man between 18 and 29 years old in good health. Some clones in this sample may be carry-over from other donors' samples.

This chain uses TRBV5-1 with TRBJ2-2, with 7 positions matching TRBD1. Germline loops: CDR1 SGHRS, CDR2 YFSETQ. The CDR3 sequence is 20 residues long. The V segment lost 4 bases and the J segment 1 base; nucleotides outside the gene matches: 19. The chain's CDR3 is CASSGQPGQYLPLNTGELFF. Written as DNA, the CDR3 is TGCGCCAGCAGCGGACAACCGGGACAGTATCTCCCGTTGAACACCGGGGAGCTGTTTTTT. Full variable domain (remainder filled in from reference TRBV5-1 and TRBJ2-2): KAGVTQTPRYLIKTRGQQVTLSCSPISGHRSVSWYQQTPGQGLQFLFEYFSETQRNKGNFPGRFSGRQFSNSRSEMNVSTLELGDSALYLCASSGQPGQYLPLNTGELFFGEGSRLTVL.

The chain joins TRBV28 to TRBJ2-7; weak D call: TRBD1 (6 bases). Trimming removed 6 bases at V and 2 bases at J, with 14 bases between. The CDR3 covers 14 residues. CDR1 and CDR2 (germline): MDHEN, SYDVKM. Here the CDR3 reads CASSPSGAPYEQYF. Written as DNA, the CDR3 is TGTGCCAGCAGCCCCTCAGGGGCACCCTACGAGCAGTACTTC.

CDR3 nucleotide sequence: TGTGCCAGTAGTATAGGTCAAAGCGCTTCACCCCAGCATTTT. Protein sequence: CASSIGQSASPQHF. The genes are TRBV19 and TRBJ1-5, with D unresolved. Trimming cost V 1 base and J 10 bases, with 14 bases left between them. From germline, CDR1 is LNHDA and CDR2 SQIVND (reference sequence). The CDR3 covers 14 residues.

The V call is TRBV5-1, the J call TRBJ2-7, with 10 bases fitting TRBD1. Trimming removed 1 base from V and 9 bases from J; junction bases left unmatched: 10. The CDR3 runs 15 residues. CDR1 and CDR2 (germline): SGHRS, YFSETQ. The DNA of the CDR3 is TGCGCCAGCAGCTTGATCCGGGACAGGGGTCGGCGGCAGTACTTC. It specifies CASSLIRDRGRRQYF.

The chain joins TRBV21-1 to TRBJ2-1; the table calls TRBD2, which could not be checked here. TRBV21-1 is deemed a pseudogene. The CDR3 runs 17 residues. Written as DNA, the CDR3 is TGTGCCAGCAGCAAACCCTATTGGCCGGGAAAAAACAATGAGCAGTTCTTC. Its translation: CASSKPYWPGKNNEQFF.

The chain uses TRBV18 and TRBJ2-7, with a possible D match to TRBD2 (6 bases). V was pared by 6 bases and J by 0 bases, with 15 bases between. Per the germline V gene, CDR1 is KGHSH and CDR2 is LQKENI. The CDR3 has 15 amino acids. The CDR3 DNA reads as TGTGCCAGCTCCGCGGGGACCTCCTTCTCCTACGAGCAGTACTTC. It translates to CASSAGTSFSYEQYF.

The rearrangement links TRBV6-1 to TRBJ2-7; 12 nucleotides match TRBD2. CDR3 size: 15 residues. CDR1 is MNHNS, CDR2 SASEGT, per germline. Trimming at V came to 7 bases and at J to 3 bases, leaving 7 bases not matched to a gene. Here the CDR3 reads CASNILAGGDYEQYF. The CDR3 DNA reads as TGTGCCAGCAACATACTAGCGGGAGGTGACTACGAGCAGTACTTC.

Concerning this clone itself: The sample contains more than one DNA sequence encoding this CDR3. The rearrangement links TRBV2 to TRBJ2-7; no clear D gene. Germline V gives CDR1 SNHLY, CDR2 FYNNEI. Trimming stripped 7 bases from V and 0 bases from J, with 7 bases between. The CDR3 has 12 residues. The CDR3 is CASKGDSYEQYF. The CDR3 DNA reads TGTGCCAGCAAGGGTGACTCCTACGAGCAGTACTTC. Filled out from reference TRBV2 and TRBJ2-7, the complete variable domain reads EPEVTQTPSHQVTQMGQEVILRCVPISNHLYFYWYRQILGQKVEFLVSFYNNEISEKSEIFDDQFSVERPDGSNFTLKIRSTKLEDSAMYFCASKGDSYEQYFGPGTRLTVT.

CDR3 sequence (DNA): TGTGCCAGCAGCACTACCGGGACTAGCTCCGGGGAGCTGTTTTTT. Encoded protein: CASSTTGTSSGELFF. V gene TRBV5-4 combines with J gene TRBJ2-2, with TRBD2 identical over 9 bases. This CDR3 region has 15 residues. Looked up from germline, CDR1 is SGHNT and CDR2 is YYREEE (reference sequence). J gave up 6 bases and V 4 bases, and 7 bases lay outside the gene matches.

The V call is TRBV7-9, the J call TRBJ2-7, with no clear D. The CDR3 loop spans 13 amino acids. Germline V gives CDR1 SEHNR, CDR2 FQNEAQ (reference sequence). Deletions cut 3 bases from V and 7 bases from J, with 13 bases between. The CDR3 reads CASSFYLGREQYF. As DNA, the CDR3 is TGTGCCAGCAGCTTTTACCTAGGACGGGAGCAGTACTTC.

The rearrangement links TRBV30 to TRBJ1-3, with D possibly matching TRBD1 (5 bases). The length of the CDR3 is 14 residues. Germline V gives CDR1 GTSNPN, CDR2 SVGIG (reference sequence). Trimming took 3 bases from V and 7 from J, leaving 16 bases between them. The CDR3 reads CAWSSKGALNTIYF. As DNA, the CDR3 is TGTGCCTGGAGCAGCAAAGGGGCTCTGAACACCATATATTTT.

As concerns this clone: The sample contains more than one DNA sequence encoding this CDR3. This rearrangement joins TRBV28 to TRBJ2-5; perhaps D is TRBD1 or TRBD2 (6 bases each). V lost 3 bases and J lost 5, with 10 bases in between. Per the germline V gene, CDR1 is MDHEN and CDR2 is SYDVKM. CDR3 length: 13 residues. The CDR3 region has the DNA TGTGCCAGCAGTTTCGGGGGCAGGGAGACCCAGTACTTC. Translating it yields CASSFGGRETQYF.

The J gene is TRBJ2-1, the V gene TRBV27; D not resolved. Germline CDR1 MNHEY, CDR2 SMNVEV (reference sequence). The V end lost 0 bases, the J end lost 6 bases, and 6 bases lay between the germline ends. This CDR3 comprises 13 residues. CDR3 DNA: TGTGCCAGCAGTTTATCCTGGGGCAATGAGCAGTTCTTC. Translated: CASSLSWGNEQFF.

The chain joins TRBV28 to TRBJ1-2; D gene uncertain. Trimming left V 3 bases short and J 6 bases short, with 11 bases between. Germline CDR1 and CDR2: MDHEN and SYDVKM. The CDR3 is made up of 13 amino acids. CDR3 DNA: TGTGCCAGCAGTTTTCTGAGGGCCCATGGCTACACCTTC. Protein sequence: CASSFLRAHGYTF.

V usage is TRBV7-9 and J usage is TRBJ1-5; D ambiguous. With 1 base removed from V and 7 bases from J, the gap between germline ends came to 8 bases. The germline CDR1 and CDR2 sequences are SEHNR and FQNEAQ (reference sequence). The CDR3 length is 13 residues. The CDR3 reads CASSLGPPQPQHF. Written as DNA, the CDR3 is TGTGCCAGCAGCTTAGGTCCCCCACAGCCCCAGCATTTT. The whole variable domain, filled in from reference TRBV7-9 and TRBJ1-5, reads DTGVSQNPRHKITKRGQNVTFRCDPISEHNRLYWYRQTLGQGPEFLTYFQNEAQLEKSRLLSDRFSAERPKGSFSTLEIQRTEQGDSAMYLCASSLGPPQPQHFGDGTRLSIL.

The CDR3 nucleotides are TGCGCCAGCAGCCAAGATACCGACAGGCGCATCTCCTACGAGCAGTACTTC. It is translated as CASSQDTDRRISYEQYF. This chain joins TRBV4-3 and TRBJ2-7; maybe TRBD1 (6 bases). Germline V gene data show CDR1 as LGHNA and CDR2 as YSLEER. Trimming removed 0 bases from V and 0 bases from J, with 15 bases in between. The CDR3 has 17 amino acids.

This clone was detected a few times. CDR3 sequence: CASGLPRQWDTEAFF. In nucleotides, the CDR3 is TGTGCTAGTGGTTTGCCACGTCAGTGGGACACTGAAGCTTTCTTT. The genes are TRBV12-5 and TRBJ1-1; no clear D gene. Germline values: CDR1 LGHNT, CDR2 FRNRAP. Trimming stripped 2 bases from V and 3 bases from J, with 13 bases between. The CDR3 loop spans 15 amino acids.

V usage is TRBV28 and J usage is TRBJ1-1, with TRBD1 matching over 8 bases. The germline V gene has CDR1 MDHEN and CDR2 SYDVKM. The J segment lost 4 bases and the V segment lost 4 bases, leaving 5 bases of the junction unmatched. The CDR3 spans 14 residues. CDR3 amino acids: CASSSTGEGTEAFF. CDR3 in DNA: TGTGCCAGCAGTTCGACAGGGGAGGGCACTGAAGCTTTCTTT.

V and J are TRBV11-2 and TRBJ1-4; perhaps TRBD1 as D (6 bases). Germline assignment: CDR1 SGHAT and CDR2 FQNNGV. This CDR3 spans 14 amino acids. V lost 2 bases and J 8 bases, leaving 12 bases between the germline ends. The CDR3 protein is CASSLNLRGEKLFF. The CDR3 coding sequence is TGTGCCAGCAGCTTAAACCTAAGGGGGGAAAAACTGTTTTTT.

This clone was counted once. The chain joins TRBV5-8 to TRBJ2-1; no clear D gene. V lost 0 bases and J lost 9, with 10 bases in between. CDR1 is SGHTS, CDR2 YDEGEE, per germline. The CDR3 is 13 amino acids. CDR3 amino acids: CASSLEVRREQFF. CDR3 bases: TGTGCCAGCAGCTTGGAAGTGCGGCGTGAGCAGTTCTTC.

The rearrangement joins TRBV4-1 to TRBJ1-2; D is undetermined. V was trimmed by 3 bases and J by 1 base, leaving 12 bases between them. The CDR3 has 15 amino acids. Germline loops: CDR1 MGHRA, CDR2 YSYEKL. The CDR3: CASSQARALNYGYTF. CDR3 in DNA: TGCGCCAGCAGCCAGGCAAGGGCCCTTAACTATGGCTACACCTTC.

The V and J genes are TRBV5-1 and TRBJ2-1, with TRBD2 matching over 9 bases. This CDR3 is 14 amino acids long. Germline CDR1 and CDR2: SGHRS and YFSETQ. Losses at the gene ends were 4 bases for V and 6 bases for J; bases not matched to a gene: 5. The CDR3 loop reads CASSAGGPINEQFF. DNA of the CDR3: TGCGCCAGCAGCGCGGGAGGGCCGATCAATGAGCAGTTCTTC.